These 30 T cell receptor beta chains share one sample of origin, sequenced in a study of T cells in Graves' hyperthyroidism and ophthalmopathy. What was amplified from RNA transcripts were TCR beta CDR3 regions. TCR CDR3 underwent first-round RT-PCR with the HTBI primer set. TCRdb re-called the multiplex PCR reads with MiXCR, one entry per CDR3 protein. The data show about 580,000 distinct CDR3 sequences, more than 11% seen once. Sequencing was performed on blood. The receptors were sampled from a woman aged 25 to 39 with Graves' hyperthyroidism that later progressed to Graves' ophthalmopathy.

Concerning this clonotype itself: A much larger clone differs from this one at a single base, so this may be a read error. This chain uses TRBV2 with TRBJ2-2; 9 bases agree with TRBD2. Germline V gene lookup returns CDR1 SNHLY and CDR2 FYNNEI. The CDR3 has 16 residues. The DNA for the CDR3 is TGTGCCAGCAGCGAAGGGGTTAGCGGGAGAACCGGGGAGCTGTTTTTT. It codes for CASSEGVSGRTGELFF.

This clonotype was recorded at least ten times. The chain has TRBV9 and TRBJ1-4; 10 nucleotides match TRBD1. The CDR3 has 16 amino acids. V lost 5 bases, J lost 7 bases, and 11 bases stayed unmatched. Germline-derived CDR1 and CDR2 are SGDLS and YYNGEE. The CDR3 protein is CASSAWDRGYGEKLFF. The CDR3 region has the DNA TGTGCCAGCAGTGCCTGGGACAGGGGATATGGTGAAAAACTGTTTTTT.

The sample holds many counts of this clonotype. J is TRBJ1-5 and V is TRBV12-3 or TRBV12-4; tentatively, D is TRBD1 (5 bases). The CDR3 extends over 16 amino acids. Trimming removed 1 base at V and 5 bases at J, with 15 bases between. Here the CDR3 reads CASSLGWTGPYQPQHF. The DNA of the CDR3 is TGTGCCAGCAGTTTAGGATGGACGGGACCCTATCAGCCCCAGCATTTT.

The CDR3 spells CASGLSVYEQYF. DNA of the CDR3: TGTGCTAGTGGTTTGTCCGTCTACGAGCAGTACTTC. The chain uses TRBV12-5 and TRBJ2-7, with D uncertain. The CDR3 is 12 residues long. The V gene's germline CDR1 is LGHNT and CDR2 FRNRAP. Between the trimmed V and J ends, which lost 2 bases and 3 bases, there was a span of 5 bases.

This clonotype was picked up many times. This sequence joins TRBV24-1 and TRBJ2-2; TRBD2 matches at 11 bases. CDR1 and CDR2 from the germline V gene are KGHDR and SFDVKD. CDR3 length equals 20 residues. The trim removed 4 bases at V and 4 bases at J, leaving 16 bases unmatched. CDR3 bases: TGTGCCACCAGTGACTCGGGACTAGCGGCCCAAATTGCCTCCACCGGGGAGCTGTTTTTT. Residues: CATSDSGLAAQIASTGELFF.

In its sample, this clonotype was seen many times. The rearrangement joins TRBV3-1 to TRBJ2-1; 8 bases line up with TRBD2. Germline values: CDR1 LGHDT, CDR2 YNNKEL (reference sequence). The V segment lost 8 bases and the J segment 7 bases; nucleotides outside the gene matches: 13. This CDR3 contains 15 residues. For the CDR3, the DNA is TGTGCCAGCTGGGACGAGCGGGAGAGGTTGAATGAGCAGTTCTTC. Translated, it gives CASWDERERLNEQFF.

This clonotype has at least ten counts. The chain is built from TRBV30 and TRBJ1-5; 7 bases line up with TRBD1. The ends lost 1 base at V and 2 bases at J; junction bases unmatched: 5. CDR3 length equals 15 residues. The germline V gene encodes CDR1 GTSNPN and CDR2 SVGIG (reference sequence). The CDR3 reads CAWSEVQGGNQPQHF. In nucleotides, the CDR3 is TGTGCCTGGAGTGAGGTCCAGGGGGGCAATCAGCCCCAGCATTTT. The full variable domain, with the rest looked up from reference TRBV30 and TRBJ1-5, is SQTIHQWPATLVQPVGSPLSLECTVEGTSNPNLYWYRQAAGRGLQLLFYSVGIGQISSEVPQNLSASRPQDRQFILSSKKLLLSDSGFYLCAWSEVQGGNQPQHFGDGTRLSIL.

This clonotype was detected many times. CDR3 nucleotide sequence: TGTGCCAGCAAGGGTTGGGTCAGGGGGAGGTATGGCTACACCTTC. Translation gives CASKGWVRGRYGYTF. V gene TRBV28 combines with J gene TRBJ1-2; 7 bases line up with TRBD1. This CDR3 is built from 15 residues. The germline V gene encodes CDR1 MDHEN and CDR2 SYDVKM. The ends lost 7 bases at V and 5 bases at J; junction bases unmatched: 13.

At least ten counts were recorded for this clonotype. The chain combines TRBV20-1 with TRBJ2-1, with TRBD2 matching 7 bases. The CDR3 is made up of 14 amino acids. From germline, CDR1 is DFQATT and CDR2 SNEGSKA (reference sequence). The J segment lost 2 bases and the V segment lost 1 base, leaving 2 bases of the junction unmatched. The CDR3, as DNA: TGCAGTGCTAGAGGAGGGAGGGCCTACAATGAGCAGTTCTTC. It yields the protein CSARGGRAYNEQFF.

At least ten counts were recorded for this clonotype. The chain uses TRBV27 and TRBJ1-1; D might be TRBD1 (6 bases). This CDR3 is built from 15 residues. Trimming removed 5 bases from V and 4 bases from J, with 17 bases in between. Germline CDR1 is MNHEY and CDR2 is SMNVEV (reference sequence). The CDR3 spells CASSPLQGGGTEAFF. CDR3 nucleotides: TGTGCCAGCAGTCCACTACAGGGCGGGGGCACTGAAGCTTTCTTT.

This clonotype occurred a few times. V and J are TRBV19 and TRBJ2-7, with D perhaps matching TRBD1 (5 bases). Germline CDR1 is LNHDA and CDR2 is SQIVND (reference sequence). Trimming took 5 bases from V and 4 from J, leaving 9 bases between them. The CDR3 has 12 residues. The CDR3 DNA sequence: TGTGCCAGTAGTCACAGGTTTTACGAGCAGTACTTC. This sequence encodes CASSHRFYEQYF. Full variable domain (remainder filled in from reference TRBV19 and TRBJ2-7): DGGITQSPKYLFRKEGQNVTLSCEQNLNHDAMYWYRQDPGQGLRLIYYSQIVNDFQKGDIAEGYSVSREKKESFPLTVTSAQKNPTAFYLCASSHRFYEQYFGPGTRLTVT.

In regard to this clonotype: Possible read error: a much larger clone is one base away. V usage is TRBV20-1 and J usage is TRBJ1-4; no definite D call. Per germline, CDR1 DFQATT and CDR2 SNEGSKA (reference sequence). The CDR3 loop spans 14 amino acids. V was shortened by 4 bases and J by 0 bases, with 9 bases between the two germline ends. DNA for the CDR3: TGCAGTGCTAACCTTATTGCAACTAATGAAAAACTGTTTTTT. Amino acids: CSANLIATNEKLFF.

Details on this clonotype: This may come from a read error, since a much larger clone is one base off. CDR3 region: CASNTGRIGKLFF. Here the CDR3 DNA reads TGTGCCAGCAACACGGGAAGGATCGGGAAGCTGTTTTTT. The chain recombines TRBV6-2 or TRBV6-3 with TRBJ2-2; D is perhaps TRBD2 (5 bases). The germline V gene encodes CDR1 MNHEY and CDR2 SVGEGT. This CDR3 is 13 amino acids long.

At least ten counts were recorded for this clonotype. This sequence joins TRBV12-3 or TRBV12-4 and TRBJ2-3; 7 bases map to TRBD1. This CDR3 contains 13 residues. V dropped 6 bases and J dropped 6; count of bases not matched to a gene: 6. The CDR3 loop reads CASRPPTGDTQYF. The CDR3 DNA sequence: TGTGCCAGCAGGCCGCCGACAGGGGATACGCAGTATTTT.

The chain uses TRBV9 and TRBJ2-2; TRBD2 matches 9 bases. CDR3 length equals 15 residues. V trimming: 0 bases; J trimming: 7 bases; junction bases outside the gene matches: 4. CDR1 SGDLS and CDR2 YYNGEE come from the germline V gene. The CDR3 sequence: CASSVGGRAGGELFF. The DNA of the CDR3 is TGTGCCAGCAGCGTAGGCGGGAGGGCCGGCGGGGAGCTGTTTTTT.

This clonotype has a count of ten or more. This chain links TRBV11-2 with TRBJ2-1; 11 bases line up with TRBD2. The CDR3 has 16 residues. CDR1 is SGHAT and CDR2 is FQNNGV in the germline V gene. V was clipped by 4 bases and J by 2 bases; unmatched bases: 4. The CDR3 nucleotides are TGTGCCAGCAGCTCAGATAGCGGGAGGGCCTACAATGAGCAGTTCTTC. Its protein is CASSSDSGRAYNEQFF. The full variable domain, in which reference TRBV11-2 and TRBJ2-1 provide the parts outside the CDR3, is EAGVAQSPRYKIIEKRQSVAFWCNPISGHATLYWYQQILGQGPKLLIQFQNNGVVDDSQLPKDRFSAERLKGVDSTLKIQPAKLEDSAVYLCASSSDSGRAYNEQFFGPGTRLTVL.

The sample holds many counts of this clonotype. V is TRBV12-3 or TRBV12-4 and J is TRBJ1-1; maybe TRBD1 (6 bases). This CDR3 comprises 11 residues. The V gene lost 4 bases and the J gene lost 6 bases, with 6 bases spanning the gap. The CDR3 reads CASSYRAEAFF. CDR3 bases: TGTGCCAGCAGTTACAGGGCTGAAGCTTTCTTT.

This clonotype was observed a few times. Here the CDR3 DNA reads TGTGCCAGCAGCCAAGGGCGGGTTTTCTTGCTCTACAATGAGCAGTTCTTC. Its protein is CASSQGRVFLLYNEQFF. This chain joins TRBV4-2 and TRBJ2-1, with a weak D call TRBD2 (5 bases). The CDR3 contains 17 residues. Trimming took off 1 base at V and 3 bases at J, with 16 bases between the two ends. The germline CDR1 and CDR2 sequences are LGHNA and YNFKEQ.

The chain carries TRBV12-3 or TRBV12-4 and TRBJ2-5; 12 bases match TRBD2. There are 16 residues in the CDR3. V dropped 6 bases and J dropped 4; count of bases not matched to a gene: 9. The CDR3 sequence: CASRGLLGLAGETQYF. The CDR3 DNA is TGTGCCAGCAGGGGCCTCCTGGGACTAGCGGGAGAGACCCAGTACTTC.

This clonotype showed up many times. This chain links TRBV12-5 with TRBJ2-1; the match to TRBD2 covers 11 bases. The ends lost 4 bases at V and 7 bases at J; junction bases unmatched: 12. Germline lookup yields CDR1 LGHNT and CDR2 FRNRAP. The CDR3 consists of 17 residues. The CDR3 DNA is TGTGCTAGTGGTTACTCCGCTATAGCGGGAGGGGGAAATGAGCAGTTCTTC. Protein: CASGYSAIAGGGNEQFF.

The rearrangement uses TRBV6-2 or TRBV6-3 and TRBJ2-1, with a tentative D call TRBD2 (5 bases). Per the germline V gene, CDR1 is MNHEY and CDR2 is SVGEGT. Trimming shortened V by 10 bases and J by 3 bases, and 25 bases separated the two germline ends. The CDR3 loop spans 17 amino acids. The CDR3 is CATEATILPRGYNEQFF. CDR3 DNA: TGTGCCACCGAGGCGACTATTCTCCCTCGTGGCTACAATGAGCAGTTCTTC.

This clonotype has just a few counts. This chain uses TRBV4-3 with TRBJ2-3; D might be TRBD1 or TRBD2, each matching 5 bases. The CDR3 spans 17 residues. Germline CDR1 is LGHNA and CDR2 is YSLEER. V was pared by 1 base and J by 9 bases, with 23 bases between. The chain's CDR3 is CASSQGFILTGTYTQYF. CDR3 coding DNA: TGCGCCAGCAGCCAAGGTTTCATACTAACCGGGACCTACACGCAGTATTTT.

This clonotype was detected a few times. This chain connects TRBV30 to TRBJ1-5; D is ambiguous. Germline CDR1 reads GTSNPN; CDR2 reads SVGIG (reference sequence). Trimming pared 0 bases from V and 4 bases from J, leaving 10 bases between. The CDR3 runs 14 residues. The chain's CDR3 is CAWSVLTGNQPQHF. In DNA, the CDR3 is TGTGCCTGGAGTGTACTGACGGGAAATCAGCCCCAGCATTTT.

In the case of this clonotype: A read error may be the cause here, since a much bigger clone is one base away. The chain carries TRBV11-3 and TRBJ2-3; possible D gene TRBD2, 8 bases. V lost 6 bases and J 4 bases, leaving 26 bases between the germline ends. Per the germline V gene, CDR1 is SGHNT and CDR2 is YENEEA. This CDR3 comprises 18 residues. The CDR3 protein is CASRRLRGPGGPPDTQYF. CDR3 nucleotide sequence: TGTGCCAGCAGGCGCCTTAGGGGGCCGGGAGGGCCACCAGATACGCAGTATTTT.

This clonotype was seen a handful of times. This rearrangement joins TRBV5-1 to TRBJ1-4, with D possibly TRBD1 on 5 matching bases. The CDR3 length is 14 residues. CDR1 SGHRS and CDR2 YFSETQ come from the germline V gene. Trimming removed 0 bases at V and 6 bases at J, with 9 bases between. CDR3 in DNA: TGCGCCAGCAGCTTGGACAGGCCCTATGAAAAACTGTTTTTT. Amino acids: CASSLDRPYEKLFF.

There are a few counts of this clonotype. The V gene is TRBV12-3 or TRBV12-4, the J gene TRBJ1-2, with D hard to call. Trimming pared 3 bases from V and 7 bases from J, leaving 15 bases between. The CDR3 is 14 residues long. The CDR3 coding sequence is TGTGCCAGCAGTTTGACACAATCATCCTGTGGCTACACCTTC. Amino acids: CASSLTQSSCGYTF.

This clonotype was picked up many times. V is TRBV11-2 and J is TRBJ2-3; the match to TRBD1 covers 8 bases. The CDR3 runs to 16 residues. The J segment lost 2 bases and the V segment lost 3 bases, leaving 7 bases of the junction unmatched. Germline loops: CDR1 SGHAT, CDR2 FQNNGV. The CDR3 loop reads CASSLRTGMFTDTQYF. The CDR3 bases are TGTGCCAGCAGCTTGCGGACAGGGATGTTCACAGATACGCAGTATTTT.

Many counts were recorded for this clonotype. This sequence joins TRBV12-3 or TRBV12-4 and TRBJ2-2; D unresolved. The CDR3 totals 13 residues. V was clipped by 7 bases and J by 1 base, with 7 bases between them. This chain's CDR3 is CASMPMNTGELFF. CDR3 in DNA: TGTGCCAGCATGCCTATGAACACCGGGGAGCTGTTTTTT.

The sample holds many counts of this clonotype. V is TRBV5-8 and J is TRBJ2-5, with unresolved D. Germline values: CDR1 SGHTS, CDR2 YDEGEE. This CDR3 is built from 15 residues. Deletions cut 1 base from V and 2 bases from J, with 12 bases between. CDR3 sequence (DNA): TGTGCCAGCAGCTTGATTCAAGCTTTACAAGAGACCCAGTACTTC. It encodes CASSLIQALQETQYF.

V is TRBV19 and J is TRBJ1-2; tentative D call: TRBD1 (5 bases). The germline V gene has CDR1 LNHDA and CDR2 SQIVND (reference sequence). This CDR3 has 15 amino acids. The CDR3, as DNA: TGTGCAATCAAGGAGGGGCAGGGACCTAACTATGGCTACACCTTC. Translation: CAIKEGQGPNYGYTF. The variable domain in full, with the rest retrieved from reference TRBV19 and TRBJ1-2, is DGGITQSPKYLFRKEGQNVTLSCEQNLNHDAMYWYRQDPGQGLRLIYYSQIVNDFQKGDIAEGYSVSREKKESFPLTVTSAQKNPTAFYLCAIKEGQGPNYGYTFGSGTRLTVV.